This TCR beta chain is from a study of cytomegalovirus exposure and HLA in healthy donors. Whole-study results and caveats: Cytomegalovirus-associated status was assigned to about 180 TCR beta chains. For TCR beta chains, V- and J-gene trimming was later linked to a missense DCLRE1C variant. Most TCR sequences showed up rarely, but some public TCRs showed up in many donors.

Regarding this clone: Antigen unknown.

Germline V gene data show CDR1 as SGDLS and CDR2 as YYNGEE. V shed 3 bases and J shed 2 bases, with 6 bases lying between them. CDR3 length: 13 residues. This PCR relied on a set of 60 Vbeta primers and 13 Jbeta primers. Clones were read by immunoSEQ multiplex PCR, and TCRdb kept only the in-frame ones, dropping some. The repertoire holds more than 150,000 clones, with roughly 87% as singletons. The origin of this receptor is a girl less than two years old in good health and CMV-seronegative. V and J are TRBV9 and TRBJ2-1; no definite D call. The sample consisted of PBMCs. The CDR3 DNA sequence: TGTGCCAGCAGCGGGGCAACCTACAATGAGCAGTTCTTC. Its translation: CASSGATYNEQFF. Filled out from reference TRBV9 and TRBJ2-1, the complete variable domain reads DSGVTQTPKHLITATGQRVTLRCSPRSGDLSVYWYQQSLDQGLQFLIQYYNGEERAKGNILERFSAQQFPDLHSELNLSSLELGDSALYFCASSGATYNEQFFGPGTRLTVL.